The next 8 T cell receptor beta chains were all read from a single sample in a study of T cell changes during pregnancy in multiple sclerosis. This table comes from immunoSEQ multiplex PCR, and its TCRdb copy is limited to in-frame clones, with some not included. The table records around 130,000 clones, approximately 93% of them present only once. Sequenced here: peripheral blood, sampled before pregnancy. Receptors originate from a female donor with multiple sclerosis, enrolled in a pregnancy study.

The V call is TRBV5-1, the J call TRBJ2-1; D is perhaps TRBD2 (7 bases). Germline CDR1 is SGHRS and CDR2 is YFSETQ. V lost 2 bases, J lost 2 bases, and 14 bases lay in between. The length of the CDR3 is 16 residues. CDR3 region: CASSLSRGGAYNEQFF. The CDR3 nucleotides read TGCGCCAGCAGCTTAAGTCGAGGGGGGGCCTACAATGAGCAGTTCTTC.

This sequence joins TRBV9 and TRBJ2-6; unclear D gene. The CDR3 covers 14 residues. Germline-derived CDR1 and CDR2 are SGDLS and YYNGEE. The germline V and J ends were trimmed by 2 bases and 0 bases, with 3 bases remaining between them. The CDR3 here is CASSVSSGANVLTF. The CDR3 DNA sequence: TGTGCCAGCAGCGTTAGCTCTGGGGCCAACGTCCTGACTTTC.

The chain carries TRBV14 and TRBJ2-7; 8 bases agree with TRBD1. Germline loops: CDR1 SGHDN, CDR2 FVKESK. After removal of 0 bases from V and 6 bases from J, the junction contained 7 bases not matched to a gene. This CDR3 comprises 15 residues. The CDR3 region has the DNA TGTGCCAGCAGCCAAGATCTGACAGGGGTGAGCGAGCAGTACTTC. It encodes CASSQDLTGVSEQYF.

This chain's CDR3 is CASSRTGGSNEQFF. CDR3 DNA sequence: TGTGCCAGCAGCCGTACAGGGGGCAGCAATGAGCAGTTCTTC. This chain links TRBV14 with TRBJ2-1; 9 bases are a match to TRBD1. This CDR3 has 14 residues. V shed 4 bases, J shed 6 bases, and the junction held 4 bases outside the gene matches. The germline CDR1 and CDR2 sequences are SGHDN and FVKESK.

CDR3 sequence (DNA): TGTGCCAGCAGGGCCGGCGGGTCCCTCTCACCCCTCCACTTT. This gives the protein CASRAGGSLSPLHF. The rearrangement joins TRBV6-1 to TRBJ1-6, with D uncertain. CDR1 and CDR2 from the germline V gene are MNHNS and SASEGT. CDR3 length equals 14 residues. The V and J ends lost 6 bases and 10 bases respectively, with 16 bases between them.

The CDR3 protein is CASSPMDRGNTEAFF. In nucleotides, the CDR3 is TGTGCCAGTAGTCCCATGGACAGGGGGAACACTGAAGCTTTCTTT. The chain joins TRBV19 to TRBJ1-1, with 9 bases identical to TRBD1. With V trimmed by 5 bases and J by 1 base, 5 bases remained unmatched. The CDR3 loop spans 15 amino acids. Germline V gene lookup returns CDR1 LNHDA and CDR2 SQIVND (reference sequence).

This chain connects TRBV29-1 to TRBJ1-4; D remains ambiguous. Germline V gene lookup returns CDR1 SQVTM and CDR2 ANQGSEA. V lost 5 bases and J 7 bases, leaving 17 bases between the germline ends. The CDR3 runs to 14 residues. DNA for the CDR3: TGCAGCGTTAAATTAGCGGCGAGCGGTGAAAAACTGTTTTTT. Its protein product is CSVKLAASGEKLFF.

J is TRBJ1-2 and V is TRBV19; 9 bases fit TRBD1. Germline V lookup: CDR1 LNHDA, CDR2 SQIVND (reference sequence). The V and J ends lost 5 bases and 4 bases, in that order; junction bases with no gene match: 8. The length of the CDR3 is 15 residues. The CDR3 sequence is CASSRGTGYGYGYTF. The DNA for the CDR3 is TGTGCCAGTAGTCGGGGGACAGGGTATGGCTATGGCTACACCTTC.